The clone carrying this T cell receptor (beta chain) was seen many times. cDNA came from RNA of at least 8,000 tetramer+ CD8 T cells. Profiling relied on immunoSEQ multiplex PCR, and the TCRdb table lists in-frame clones only, not all of them. The table shows 1,500 to 1,800 clones, with about 23% occurring only once. Germline-derived CDR1 and CDR2 are MDHEN and SYDVKM. This CDR3 is built from 16 residues. Trimming shortened V by 2 bases and J by 1 base, and 15 bases separated the two germline ends. The time point here: convalescence about 6 months (5-8 months) after acute presentation (visit 7). Sorting used a BRLF1 109-117 tetramer conjugated to PE. The entry originates in a study of blood T cell repertoires in acute mononucleosis.

The clonotype originates from a woman aged 18 to 35 with infectious mononucleosis caused by EBV. V gene TRBV28 combines with J gene TRBJ2-7, with D possibly TRBD1 on 5 matching bases. Here the sequenced sample was EBV YVL epitope tetramer+ CD8+ T cells sorted from PBMCs, taken during convalescence from infectious mononucleosis. The subset is: CD8 T cells binding a tetramer with EBV BRLF1 109-117 peptide (YVL-BR). The CDR3 spells CASSLTIREPSYEQYF. Written as DNA, the CDR3 is TGTGCCAGCAGTTTAACGATCAGGGAACCTTCCTACGAGCAGTACTTC.